The T cell receptor (beta chain) under discussion was sequenced for a study of blood T cell repertoires in COVID-19. Study at large: Acute and convalescent COVID-19 samples came from the United States, Italy and Spain. From T cells, B-cell-depleted T cells, or PBMCs came the material, which was cDNA or gDNA.

Per the germline V gene, CDR1 is MNHEY and CDR2 is SMNVEV (reference sequence). The CDR3 spans 13 residues. In regard to this clone: Germline and junction disagree at one end, which may indicate a read error.

Generated by immunoSEQ multiplex PCR, the TCRdb table keeps only in-frame clones and is missing some. The table includes some 110,000 clones, about 80% detected once. Sequencing used peripheral blood. The receptor was derived from a man in his sixties with active or convalescent COVID-19. The chain is built from TRBV27 and TRBJ2-7, with 8 nucleotides matching TRBD1. CDR3 DNA sequence: TGTACCAGCAGTTTGAGACAGGGGTACGAGCAGTACTTC. Translating it yields CTSSLRQGYEQYF.